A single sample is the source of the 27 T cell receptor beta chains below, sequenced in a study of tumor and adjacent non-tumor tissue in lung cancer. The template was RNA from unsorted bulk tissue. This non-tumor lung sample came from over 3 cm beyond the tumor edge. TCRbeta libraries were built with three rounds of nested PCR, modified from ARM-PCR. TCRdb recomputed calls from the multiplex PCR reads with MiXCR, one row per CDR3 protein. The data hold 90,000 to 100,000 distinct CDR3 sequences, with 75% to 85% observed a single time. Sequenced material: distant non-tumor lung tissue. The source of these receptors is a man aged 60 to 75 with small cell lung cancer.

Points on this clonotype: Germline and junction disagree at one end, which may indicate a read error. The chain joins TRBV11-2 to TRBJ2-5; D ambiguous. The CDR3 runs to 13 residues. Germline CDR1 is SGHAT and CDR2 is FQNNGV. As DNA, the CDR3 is TGTGCCAACAGCAGCCGGCACGGGGAGACCCAGTACTTC. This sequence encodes CANSSRHGETQYF.

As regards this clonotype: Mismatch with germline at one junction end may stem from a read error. The CDR3 reads CDSNSGQGVYEQYF. The CDR3 DNA reads as TGTGACAGCAATTCGGGACAAGGGGTTTACGAGCAGTACTTC. The rearrangement joins TRBV6-5 to TRBJ2-7, with TRBD1 as a possible D gene (6 bases). Germline V gives CDR1 MNHEY, CDR2 SVGAGI. The CDR3 is made up of 14 amino acids.

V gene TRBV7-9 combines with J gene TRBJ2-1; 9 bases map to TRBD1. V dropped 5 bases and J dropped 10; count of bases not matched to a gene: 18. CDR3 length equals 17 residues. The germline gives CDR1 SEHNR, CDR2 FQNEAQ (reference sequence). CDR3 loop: CASSPWGGTGTAEEQFF. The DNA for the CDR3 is TGTGCCAGCAGCCCGTGGGGGGGGACAGGGACCGCAGAGGAGCAGTTCTTC.

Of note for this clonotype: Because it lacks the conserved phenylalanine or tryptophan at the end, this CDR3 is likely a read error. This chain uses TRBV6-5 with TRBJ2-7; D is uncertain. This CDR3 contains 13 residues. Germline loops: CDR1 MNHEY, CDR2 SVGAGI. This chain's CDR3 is CASLRLGSYEQYL. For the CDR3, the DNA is TGCGCCAGTCTGCGACTGGGCTCCTATGAGCAGTACCTC.

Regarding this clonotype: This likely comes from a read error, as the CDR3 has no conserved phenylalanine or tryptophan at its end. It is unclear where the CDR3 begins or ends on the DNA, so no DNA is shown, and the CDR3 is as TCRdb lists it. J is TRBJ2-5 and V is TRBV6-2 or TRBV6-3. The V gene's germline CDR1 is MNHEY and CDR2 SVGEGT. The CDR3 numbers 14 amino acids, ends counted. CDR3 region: CASSYAGDPETQYY.

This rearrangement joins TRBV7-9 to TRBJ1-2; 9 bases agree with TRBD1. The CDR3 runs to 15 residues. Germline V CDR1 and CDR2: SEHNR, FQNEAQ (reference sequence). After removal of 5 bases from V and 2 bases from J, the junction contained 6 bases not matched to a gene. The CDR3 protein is CASSVQGAQNYGYTF. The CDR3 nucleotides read TGTGCCAGCAGCGTACAGGGGGCACAGAACTATGGCTACACCTTC.

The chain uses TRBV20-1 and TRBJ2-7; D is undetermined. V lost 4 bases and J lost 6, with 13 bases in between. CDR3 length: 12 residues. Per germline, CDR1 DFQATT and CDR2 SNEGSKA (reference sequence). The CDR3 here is CSAITTGSEQYF. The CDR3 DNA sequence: TGCAGTGCTATCACGACTGGCTCCGAGCAGTACTTC.

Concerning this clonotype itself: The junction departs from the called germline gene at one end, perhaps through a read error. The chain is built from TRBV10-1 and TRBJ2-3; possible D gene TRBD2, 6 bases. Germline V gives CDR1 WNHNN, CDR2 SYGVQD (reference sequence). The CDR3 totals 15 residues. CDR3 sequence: CASSQAGLLTDTQYF. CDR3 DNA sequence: TGTGCCAGCAGTCAGGCGGGACTCCTGACAGATACGCAGTATTTT.

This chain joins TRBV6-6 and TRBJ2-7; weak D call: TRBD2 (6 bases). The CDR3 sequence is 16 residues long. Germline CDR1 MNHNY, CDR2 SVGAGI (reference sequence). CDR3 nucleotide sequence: TGTGCCGGCAGCGACGGAGGGATCCACCCACTTTACGAGCAGTACGTC. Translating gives CAGSDGGIHPLYEQYV.

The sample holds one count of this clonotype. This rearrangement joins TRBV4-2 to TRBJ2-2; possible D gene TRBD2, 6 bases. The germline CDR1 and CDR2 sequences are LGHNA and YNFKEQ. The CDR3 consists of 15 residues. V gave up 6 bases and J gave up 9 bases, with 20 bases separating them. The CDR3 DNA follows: TGTGCCAGCAGACTAGCTGGAGATGATGGCTGGGAGCTGTTTTTT. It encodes CASRLAGDDGWELFF.

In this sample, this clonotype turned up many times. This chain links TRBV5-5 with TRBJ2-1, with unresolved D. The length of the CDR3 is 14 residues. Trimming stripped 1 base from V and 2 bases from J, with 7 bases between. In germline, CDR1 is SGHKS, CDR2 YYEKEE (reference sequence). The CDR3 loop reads CASSLRITYNEQFF. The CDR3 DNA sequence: TGTGCCAGCAGCTTGAGGATTACCTACAATGAGCAGTTCTTC.

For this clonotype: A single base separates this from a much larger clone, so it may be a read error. CDR3 bases: TGTGCCAGCAGTTCACAGGGGGTGAGCACCGGGGAGCTGTTTTTT. This encodes CASSSQGVSTGELFF. V usage is TRBV12-3 or TRBV12-4 and J usage is TRBJ2-2; the match to TRBD1 covers 8 bases. The CDR3 spans 15 residues. The V segment lost 4 bases and the J segment 4 bases; nucleotides outside the gene matches: 5.

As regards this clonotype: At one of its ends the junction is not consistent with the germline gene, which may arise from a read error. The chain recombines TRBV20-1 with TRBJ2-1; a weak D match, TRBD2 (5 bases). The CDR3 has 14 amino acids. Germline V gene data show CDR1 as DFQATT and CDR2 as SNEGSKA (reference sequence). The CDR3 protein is CSVRGISDYNGQFF. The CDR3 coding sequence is TGCAGTGTTAGAGGGATCAGCGATTACAATGGGCAGTTCTTC.

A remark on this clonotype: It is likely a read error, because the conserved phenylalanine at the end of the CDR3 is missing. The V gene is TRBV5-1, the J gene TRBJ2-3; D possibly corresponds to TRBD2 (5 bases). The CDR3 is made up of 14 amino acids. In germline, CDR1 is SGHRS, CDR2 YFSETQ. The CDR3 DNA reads TGCGCCAGCAACTTGACCGGGAACACAGACACGCAGTATTTG. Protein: CASNLTGNTDTQYL.

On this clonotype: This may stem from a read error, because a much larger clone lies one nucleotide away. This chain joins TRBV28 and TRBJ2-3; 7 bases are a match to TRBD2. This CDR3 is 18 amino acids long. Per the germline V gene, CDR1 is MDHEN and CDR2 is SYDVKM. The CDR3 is CASSDPSGASGSTDMQYF. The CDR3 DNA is TGTGCCAGCAGTGACCCCAGCGGGGCTAGCGGTAGCACAGATATGCAGTATTTT.

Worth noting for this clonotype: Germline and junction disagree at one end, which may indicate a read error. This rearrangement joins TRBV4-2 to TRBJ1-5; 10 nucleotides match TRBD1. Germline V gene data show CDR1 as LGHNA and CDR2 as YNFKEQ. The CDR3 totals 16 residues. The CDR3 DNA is TGTGCAAGCAGCCTAGCCGGGACAGGGGATACTCAGTCCCAGCATTTT. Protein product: CASSLAGTGDTQSQHF.

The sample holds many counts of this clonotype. CDR3: CASTHGVLYEQYF. CDR3 sequence (DNA): TGTGCCAGCACCCACGGGGTACTCTACGAGCAGTACTTC. The chain is built from TRBV28 and TRBJ2-7; a possible D gene is TRBD2 (5 bases). This CDR3 contains 13 residues. The germline V and J ends were trimmed by 7 bases and 3 bases, with 13 bases remaining between them. Germline V gives CDR1 MDHEN, CDR2 SYDVKM.

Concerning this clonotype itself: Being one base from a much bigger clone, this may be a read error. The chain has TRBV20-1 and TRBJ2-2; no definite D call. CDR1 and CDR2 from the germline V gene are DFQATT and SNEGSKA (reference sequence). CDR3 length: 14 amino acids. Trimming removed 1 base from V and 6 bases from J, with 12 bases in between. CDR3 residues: CSARVSRKAGELFF. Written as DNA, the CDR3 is TGCAGTGCTAGAGTCTCAAGGAAGGCCGGGGAGCTGTTTTTT.

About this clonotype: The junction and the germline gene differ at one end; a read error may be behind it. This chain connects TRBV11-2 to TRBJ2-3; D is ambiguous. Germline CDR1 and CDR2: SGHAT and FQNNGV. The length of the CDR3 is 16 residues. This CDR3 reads CVSSLVGLIRTDTQYF. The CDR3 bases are TGTGTCAGCAGCTTAGTAGGTCTTATCCGCACAGATACGCAATATTTT.

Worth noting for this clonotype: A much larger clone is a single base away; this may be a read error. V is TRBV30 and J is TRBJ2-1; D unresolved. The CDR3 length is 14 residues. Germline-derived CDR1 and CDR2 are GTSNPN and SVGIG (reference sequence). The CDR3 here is CTWSVSSGHNEQFF. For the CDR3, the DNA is TGTACCTGGAGTGTAAGCTCTGGGCACAATGAGCAGTTCTTC.

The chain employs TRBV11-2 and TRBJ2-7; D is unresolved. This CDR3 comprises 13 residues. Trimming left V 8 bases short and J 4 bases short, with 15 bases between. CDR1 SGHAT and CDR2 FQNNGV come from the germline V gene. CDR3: CASCPGLGYEQYF. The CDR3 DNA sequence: TGTGCCAGCTGCCCGGGTCTAGGGTACGAGCAGTACTTC.

CDR3 protein: CSVGLLGDRDSDEQFF. The DNA of the CDR3 is TGCAGCGTTGGGTTGCTAGGGGACAGGGATTCGGACGAGCAGTTCTTC. The chain uses TRBV29-1 and TRBJ2-1; TRBD1 matches 9 bases. V was clipped by 4 bases and J by 10 bases; unmatched bases: 17. The CDR3 length is 16 residues. In germline, CDR1 is SQVTM, CDR2 ANQGSEA.

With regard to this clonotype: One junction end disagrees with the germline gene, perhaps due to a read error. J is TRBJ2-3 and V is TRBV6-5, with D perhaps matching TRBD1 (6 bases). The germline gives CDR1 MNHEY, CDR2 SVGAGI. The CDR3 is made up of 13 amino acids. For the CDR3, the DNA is TGTGCCAGCAGTTTCAGGGGCACAGATACGCACTATTTT. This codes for CASSFRGTDTHYF.

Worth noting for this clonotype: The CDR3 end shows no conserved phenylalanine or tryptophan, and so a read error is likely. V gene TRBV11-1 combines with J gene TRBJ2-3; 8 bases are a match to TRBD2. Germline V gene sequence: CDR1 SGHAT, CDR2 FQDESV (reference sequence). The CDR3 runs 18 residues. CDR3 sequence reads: CASSSGLAGRPVADTQYL. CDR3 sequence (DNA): TGTGCTAGCAGCTCCGGACTAGCAGGAAGGCCGGTGGCGGATACGCAGTATTTA.

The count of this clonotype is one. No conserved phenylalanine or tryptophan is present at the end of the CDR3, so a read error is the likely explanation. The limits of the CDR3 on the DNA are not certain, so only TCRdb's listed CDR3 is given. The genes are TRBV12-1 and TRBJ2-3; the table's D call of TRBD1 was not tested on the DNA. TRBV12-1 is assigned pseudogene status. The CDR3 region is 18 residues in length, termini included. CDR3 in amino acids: CASSFAQTGYRVTDTQYL.

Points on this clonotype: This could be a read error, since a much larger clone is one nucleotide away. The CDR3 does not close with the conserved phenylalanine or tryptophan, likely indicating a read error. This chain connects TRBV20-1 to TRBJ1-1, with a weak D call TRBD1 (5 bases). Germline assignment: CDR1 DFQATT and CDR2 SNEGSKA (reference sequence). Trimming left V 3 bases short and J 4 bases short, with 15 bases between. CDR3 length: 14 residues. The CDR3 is CSASGGGVVTEAFL. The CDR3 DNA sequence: TGCAGTGCTAGTGGGGGGGGGGTTGTCACTGAAGCTTTCTTG.

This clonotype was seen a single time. CDR3 DNA: TGCGCCAGCAAGTACCAAGTGGTAGACGGCCCGTATGGCTACACCTTC. This codes for CASKYQVVDGPYGYTF. This chain joins TRBV4-1 and TRBJ1-2; D uncertain. Germline V gene sequence: CDR1 MGHRA, CDR2 YSYEKL. V was cut by 7 bases and J by 5 bases, with 23 bases left in between. CDR3 length: 16 amino acids.